A selection of T cell receptor beta chains follows, all from one sample in a study of CD8+ T cells in alopecia areata. Produced via immunoSEQ multiplex PCR; TCRdb's table is partial and in-frame only. The repertoire holds 190,000 or so clones, nearly 60% seen once, with 5.5% to 6% in the top ten. This specimen was CD4+ T cells sorted from blood, taken at week 24, from a patient treated with tofacitinib. The receptors derive from a human donor with alopecia areata. Each CDR3 is given with its conserved first and last residue. D genes are given only for firm matches. Clone size is stated in some rows and not others, as once, few, many or a class when expanded.

TRBJ2-7 | NA | NA | TRBV10-3 | TGTGCCATCAGTCCACTGAGCTACGAGCAGTACTTC | CAISPLSYEQYF
TRBJ2-6 | TRBD2 | few | TRBV10-3 | TGTGCCATCAACGAAGCGGGAGACAACTCTGGGGCCAACGTCCTGACTTTC | CAINEAGDNSGANVLTF
TRBJ1-2 | NA | once | TRBV7-9 | TGTGCCAGCAGCTTAGCGCCTGGCTACACCTTC | CASSLAPGYTF
TRBJ2-5 | NA | NA | TRBV7-2 | TGTGCCAGCAGCTCCTGGCGGCAAGAGACCCAGTACTTC | CASSSWRQETQYF
TRBJ1-5 | TRBD1 | NA | TRBV7-9 | TGTGCCAGCAGCTCGACAGGGAGTGGTCAGCCCCAGCATTTT | CASSSTGSGQPQHF
TRBJ1-1 | NA | NA | TRBV2 | TGTGCCAGCAGATCGACGTGGGCGAACACTGAAGCTTTCTTT | CASRSTWANTEAFF
TRBJ1-4 | TRBD1 | NA | TRBV28 | TGTGCCAGCACCCAGGGGGGACGTGGGGAAAAACTGTTTTTT | CASTQGGRGEKLFF
TRBJ2-7 | TRBD2 | NA | TRBV4-2 | TGTGCCAGCAGCCAAGATGGTCTAGCGGGGATCTCCTACGAGCAGTACTTC | CASSQDGLAGISYEQYF
TRBJ1-2 | NA | NA | TRBV7-2 | TGTGCCAGCAGGCCCGCAGGAGGCCAAGGCTACACCTTC | CASRPAGGQGYTF
TRBJ2-3 | TRBD2 | NA | TRBV6-5 | TGTGCCAGCAGAATCGGACTAGCACGCACAGATACGCAGTATTTT | CASRIGLARTDTQYF
TRBJ2-1 | TRBD2 | NA | TRBV7-9 | TGTGCCAGCAGCCTCGGGACTAGCGGGCGTTACAATGAGCAGTTCTTC | CASSLGTSGRYNEQFF
TRBJ2-5 | TRBD1 | NA | TRBV29-1 | TGCAGCGTTGATCGGACAGGGGCTCGAGAGACCCAGTACTTC | CSVDRTGARETQYF
TRBJ2-1 | NA | few | TRBV5-6 | TGTGCCAGCACCAAGACTAGCTCCTACAATGAGCAGTTCTTC | CASTKTSSYNEQFF
TRBJ2-3 | NA | NA | TRBV27 | TGTGCCAGCAGTTTAAATCGTCAGACAGATACGCAGTATTTT | CASSLNRQTDTQYF
TRBJ1-1 | NA | NA | TRBV10-3 | TGTGCCATCAGTGGGGCAGGGGAGATCACTGAAGCTTTCTTT | CAISGAGEITEAFF
TRBJ2-7 | TRBD1 | NA | TRBV2 | TGTGCCAGCATAGGGGGCGCCTACGAGCAGTACTTC | CASIGGAYEQYF
TRBJ2-2 | NA | NA | TRBV7-8 | TGTGCCAGCAGCGGTGGTGCGAACACCGGGGAGCTGTTTTTT | CASSGGANTGELFF
TRBJ2-1 | NA | NA | TRBV9 | TGTGCCAGCAGCGCGCGACAGGCCTCCTACAATGAGCAGTTCTTC | CASSARQASYNEQFF
TRBJ2-1 | NA | NA | TRBV28 | TGTGCCAGCAGCCAAATCAATGAGCAGTTCTTC | CASSQINEQFF
TRBJ2-7 | NA | NA | TRBV2 | TGTGCCAGCAGTGCGGACAACTCCTACGAGCAGTACTTC | CASSADNSYEQYF
TRBJ2-1 | TRBD2 | NA | TRBV30 | TGTGCCTGGAACCTCCGGGAGGTCAATGAGCAGTTCTTC | CAWNLREVNEQFF
TRBJ1-1 | TRBD1 | few | TRBV5-1 | TGCGCCAGCAGTTTTCGGACAGGGACGGGCACTGAAGCTTTCTTT | CASSFRTGTGTEAFF
TRBJ1-1 | NA | few | TRBV7-9 | TGTGCCAGCAGCTTCATCGTAGTGGGGGACACTGAAGCTTTCTTT | CASSFIVVGDTEAFF
TRBJ2-2 | NA | few | TRBV29-1 | TGCAGCGTTGATAAGCAGGGGAACACCGGGGAGCTGTTTTTT | CSVDKQGNTGELFF
TRBJ2-3 | NA | NA | TRBV28 | TGTGCCAGCAGTGGGTCGACAGCCCTGTGGCCAGATACGCAGTATTTT | CASSGSTALWPDTQYF
TRBJ2-2 | TRBD2 | NA | TRBV4-1 | TGCGCCAGCAGCCAAGGCCTAGCGGGGAACGCGAACACCGGGGAGCTGTTTTTT | CASSQGLAGNANTGELFF
TRBJ2-1 | TRBD1 | NA | TRBV10-3 | TGTGCCACCAGGGACAGGCCAACGGGTAGTGAGCAGTTCTTC | CATRDRPTGSEQFF
TRBJ2-1 | TRBD1 | NA | TRBV7-8 | TGTGCCAGCAGTTTGACAGGGGACTTCGCCTACAATGAGCAGTTCTTC | CASSLTGDFAYNEQFF
TRBJ1-4 | NA | NA | TRBV30 | TGTGCCTGGGCAGGGGATAAACTGTTTTTT | CAWAGDKLFF
TRBJ1-5 | NA | NA | TRBV7-3 | TGTGCCAGCAGCATGGGGGTCAATCAGCCCCAGCATTTT | CASSMGVNQPQHF
TRBJ2-3 | NA | NA | TRBV9 | TGTGCCAGCAGCGTAGTCGCAGATACGCAGTATTTT | CASSVVADTQYF
TRBJ2-2 | NA | NA | TRBV5-1 | TGCGCCAGCAGCTTGGCCATACAGGGAGGCACCGGGGAGCTGTTTTTT | CASSLAIQGGTGELFF
TRBJ2-3 | TRBD2 | NA | TRBV7-2 | TGTGCCAGCAGCTTGACTAGCGGGGGTAGCACAGATACGCAGTATTTT | CASSLTSGGSTDTQYF
TRBJ2-1 | NA | NA | TRBV10-3 | TGTGCCATCAAGACGGAGGGCTTCTACAATGAGCAGTTCTTC | CAIKTEGFYNEQFF